The 17 T cell receptor beta chains given below trace back to one sample, sequenced in a study of shared clonotypes between healthy human individuals. CD45RO negativity and positive selection for CCR7 defined naive CD8 cells, a population that excluded terminally differentiated effector memory CD45RA+ cells. The table came from immunoSEQ multiplex PCR; TCRdb's copy has only in-frame clones and leaves some out. The table has some 580,000 clones, 95% to 98% seen once. Sequences were obtained from naive CD8+ T cells sorted from blood. The receptors shown here come from a young man in good health.

The chain has TRBV11-2 and TRBJ2-7, with TRBD2 identical over 8 bases. The CDR3 is made up of 14 amino acids. The junction had 5 bases not matched to a gene; V was cut back by 5 bases and J by 2 bases. Germline loops: CDR1 SGHAT, CDR2 FQNNGV. The CDR3 DNA follows: TGTGCCAGCAGCCTAATAGCGGGAACCTACGAGCAGTACTTC. Amino acids: CASSLIAGTYEQYF.

This clone was detected only once. The V call is TRBV13, the J call TRBJ2-1; D is possibly TRBD2 (6 bases). The CDR3 has 14 residues. V lost 4 bases to trimming and J lost 3 bases, with 10 bases between them. CDR1 is PRHDT and CDR2 is FYEKMQ in the germline V gene (reference sequence). The CDR3 here is CASSWGLDYNEQFF. The CDR3 DNA reads TGTGCCAGCAGCTGGGGACTGGACTACAATGAGCAGTTCTTC. The whole variable domain, remainder taken from reference TRBV13 and TRBJ2-1, is AAGVIQSPRHLIKEKRETATLKCYPIPRHDTVYWYQQGPGQDPQFLISFYEKMQSDKGSIPDRFSAQQFSDYHSELNMSSLELGDSALYFCASSWGLDYNEQFFGPGTRLTVL.

The chain employs TRBV4-3 and TRBJ2-7, with D hard to call. This CDR3 comprises 15 residues. The V end was cut by 0 bases, the J end by 3 bases, with 12 bases between. Germline CDR1 reads LGHNA; CDR2 reads YSLEER. The CDR3 coding sequence is TGCGCCAGCAGCCAAGATCCTTACCGGAACTACGAGCAGTACTTC. Translation: CASSQDPYRNYEQYF.

For the CDR3, the DNA is TGTGCCAGCAGCTTCGGGACTAGCGGGAGCTATGAGCAGTTCTTC. It is translated as CASSFGTSGSYEQFF. The chain employs TRBV11-3 and TRBJ2-1; the match to TRBD2 covers 14 bases. After removal of 3 bases from V and 8 bases from J, the junction contained 3 bases not matched to a gene. Germline V gene sequence: CDR1 SGHNT, CDR2 YENEEA. The CDR3 runs 15 residues.

The chain links TRBV9 to TRBJ2-2, with 7 bases that match TRBD2. V gave up 0 bases and J gave up 7 bases; unmatched junction bases: 3. From germline, CDR1 is SGDLS and CDR2 YYNGEE. This CDR3 spans 14 amino acids. CDR3 amino acids: CASSVGGGSGELFF. CDR3 nucleotides: TGTGCCAGCAGCGTAGGGGGCGGGAGCGGGGAGCTGTTTTTT.

The V gene is TRBV29-1, the J gene TRBJ2-7; 10 bases align to TRBD2. The junction had 4 bases not matched to a gene; V was cut back by 7 bases and J by 1 base. There are 13 residues in the CDR3. In germline, CDR1 is SQVTM, CDR2 ANQGSEA. CDR3 in amino acids: CSARSGRSYEQYF. The CDR3 DNA reads as TGCAGCGCGCGTAGCGGGAGGTCCTACGAGCAGTACTTC.

The rearrangement joins TRBV9 to TRBJ2-1; 10 bases are a match to TRBD1. The J segment lost 9 bases and the V segment lost 7 bases, leaving 16 bases of the junction unmatched. The CDR3 is 16 amino acids. Per germline, CDR1 SGDLS and CDR2 YYNGEE. The DNA for the CDR3 is TGTGCCAGCGGCCCTTCGGCAGGAGGGGACAGGGGTGAGCAGTTCTTC. This sequence encodes CASGPSAGGDRGEQFF.

The chain has TRBV7-9 and TRBJ2-6; the match to TRBD1 covers 9 bases. CDR1 and CDR2 from the germline V gene are SEHNR and FQNEAQ (reference sequence). Trimming at V came to 4 bases and at J to 3 bases, leaving 7 bases not matched to a gene. CDR3 length: 17 amino acids. In DNA, the CDR3 is TGTGCCAGCAGCTCCCGGGACAGGGAGTTTGGGGCCAACGTCCTGACTTTC. It yields the protein CASSSRDREFGANVLTF.

This sequence joins TRBV4-1 and TRBJ2-1; unclear D gene. V shed 1 base and J shed 6 bases, with 13 bases lying between them. This CDR3 is built from 15 residues. Germline CDR1 MGHRA, CDR2 YSYEKL. CDR3 protein: CASSQVIRVPNEQFF. CDR3 DNA: TGCGCCAGCAGCCAAGTTATTAGGGTACCCAATGAGCAGTTCTTC.

J is TRBJ2-1 and V is TRBV2; 7 nucleotides match TRBD1. The germline gives CDR1 SNHLY, CDR2 FYNNEI. The CDR3 is 14 amino acids. The V gene end was trimmed by 6 bases and the J gene end by 6 bases; junction bases not matched to a gene: 8. This chain's CDR3 is CASRETGWGNEQFF. The CDR3 nucleotides are TGTGCCAGCAGAGAGACAGGGTGGGGCAATGAGCAGTTCTTC.

The rearrangement uses TRBV19 and TRBJ1-3, with no clear D. The CDR3 extends over 17 amino acids. The germline gives CDR1 LNHDA, CDR2 SQIVND (reference sequence). V was pared by 0 bases and J by 0 bases, with 12 bases between. This CDR3 reads CASSIDGPFVSGNTIYF. As DNA, the CDR3 is TGTGCCAGTAGTATAGATGGCCCGTTCGTCTCTGGAAACACCATATATTTT.

The V and J genes are TRBV28 and TRBJ2-3, with 9 bases matching TRBD2. The CDR3 spans 19 residues. Germline values: CDR1 MDHEN, CDR2 SYDVKM. V gave up 6 bases and J gave up 1 base; unmatched junction bases: 17. CDR3 region: CASSSLAGNNVPGTDTQYF. As DNA, the CDR3 is TGTGCCAGCAGCTCACTAGCGGGTAATAACGTTCCGGGCACAGATACGCAGTATTTT.

This clone was detected only once. The CDR3 spells CASSPGTSGSSSYNEQFF. CDR3 nucleotide sequence: TGTGCCAGCAGCCCCGGGACTAGCGGCTCCAGCTCCTACAATGAGCAGTTCTTC. The chain couples TRBV11-2 to TRBJ2-1; 11 bases are shared with TRBD2. The trim removed 5 bases at V and 0 bases at J, leaving 9 bases unmatched. Germline V gives CDR1 SGHAT, CDR2 FQNNGV. The CDR3 is 18 amino acids.

This rearrangement joins TRBV27 to TRBJ2-1; no definite D call. The V gene lost 8 bases and the J gene lost 9 bases, with 11 bases spanning the gap. The V gene's germline CDR1 is MNHEY and CDR2 SMNVEV (reference sequence). The CDR3 covers 11 residues. The CDR3 nucleotides read TGTGCCAGCTTCGGGTCATTTGAGCAGTTCTTC. As protein: CASFGSFEQFF.

The chain has TRBV18 and TRBJ2-1; unclear D gene. The CDR3 runs 13 residues. V lost 3 bases and J lost 6, with 9 bases in between. Germline V CDR1 and CDR2: KGHSH, LQKENI. CDR3 coding DNA: TGTGCCAGCTCACCTTCCAGCGTCAATGAGCAGTTCTTC. Translation: CASSPSSVNEQFF.

The chain joins TRBV28 to TRBJ1-5; D might be TRBD1 (6 bases). This CDR3 is built from 16 residues. V was clipped by 5 bases and J by 4 bases, with 18 bases between them. In germline, CDR1 is MDHEN, CDR2 SYDVKM. The CDR3 coding sequence is TGTGCCAGCAGTCCCCTCGTGGGGGACACAAATCAGCCCCAGCATTTT. It is translated as CASSPLVGDTNQPQHF.

The J gene is TRBJ2-2, the V gene TRBV6-6; D is undetermined. In germline, CDR1 is MNHNY, CDR2 SVGAGI (reference sequence). V lost 1 base and J 4 bases, leaving 10 bases between the germline ends. The CDR3 is 15 residues long. The CDR3 spells CASSYYSSSTGELFF. CDR3 in DNA: TGTGCCAGCAGTTACTATTCTTCGAGCACCGGGGAGCTGTTTTTT.